Following are 28 T cell receptor beta chains from one sample sequenced in a study of shared clonotypes between healthy human individuals. Profiling relied on immunoSEQ multiplex PCR, and the TCRdb table lists in-frame clones only, not all of them. The table records around 550,000 clones, 90% to 95% of them present only once. Cells designated naive CD8 were CD45RO-negative and were positively selected for CCR7, with terminally differentiated effector memory CD45RA+ cells excluded. Specimen: naive CD8+ T cells sorted from blood. The origin of the receptors is a woman in her thirties in good health.

The rearrangement joins TRBV28 to TRBJ1-4; 8 bases map to TRBD1. This CDR3 is 13 amino acids long. Losses at the gene ends were 6 bases for V and 8 bases for J; bases not matched to a gene: 5. Germline V CDR1 and CDR2: MDHEN, SYDVKM. The CDR3 loop is CASSQGAREKLFF. CDR3 nucleotide sequence: TGTGCCAGCAGCCAGGGGGCGCGGGAAAAACTGTTTTTT.

This chain joins TRBV27 and TRBJ2-6; no reliable D call. Germline V gives CDR1 MNHEY, CDR2 SMNVEV (reference sequence). V was pared by 7 bases and J by 1 base, with 2 bases between. The CDR3 loop spans 12 amino acids. The CDR3 sequence is CASKSGANVLTF. For the CDR3, the DNA is TGTGCCAGCAAGTCTGGGGCCAACGTCCTGACTTTC.

The chain recombines TRBV11-2 with TRBJ2-7; 8 nucleotides line up with TRBD2. CDR1 is SGHAT and CDR2 is FQNNGV in the germline V gene. V lost 4 bases, J lost 7 bases, and 18 bases stayed unmatched. This CDR3 spans 17 amino acids. The CDR3 sequence: CASSYRLIREGRGEQYF. The CDR3 DNA follows: TGTGCCAGCAGCTACAGGTTGATTCGGGAGGGCCGGGGGGAGCAGTACTTC. Combining the CDR3 with reference TRBV11-2 and TRBJ2-7 gives the whole variable domain EAGVAQSPRYKIIEKRQSVAFWCNPISGHATLYWYQQILGQGPKLLIQFQNNGVVDDSQLPKDRFSAERLKGVDSTLKIQPAKLEDSAVYLCASSYRLIREGRGEQYFGPGTRLTVT.

This chain links TRBV11-2 with TRBJ2-1, with 10 positions matching TRBD2. The V gene end was trimmed by 1 base and the J gene end by 8 bases; junction bases not matched to a gene: 17. CDR1 is SGHAT and CDR2 is FQNNGV in the germline V gene. This CDR3 region has 19 residues. DNA for the CDR3: TGTGCCAGCAGCTTAGCAGTATCTAGCGGGAGACCTCGTCTCGATGAGCAGTTCTTC. This sequence encodes CASSLAVSSGRPRLDEQFF.

The CDR3 protein is CASSLVPEGSGNTIYF. Here the CDR3 DNA reads TGTGCCAGCAGCTTGGTCCCGGAAGGCTCTGGAAACACCATATATTTT. This chain uses TRBV5-4 with TRBJ1-3; no reliable D call. Germline values: CDR1 SGHNT, CDR2 YYREEE (reference sequence). V was shortened by 0 bases and J by 0 bases, with 10 bases between the two germline ends. The CDR3 has 16 residues.

The chain uses TRBV5-6 and TRBJ2-7; no clear D gene. V was clipped by 0 bases and J by 6 bases, with 19 bases between them. Looked up from germline, CDR1 is SGHDT and CDR2 is YYEEEE. This CDR3 is 16 amino acids long. CDR3 region: CASSLALSGFTREQYF. CDR3 nucleotide sequence: TGTGCCAGCAGCTTGGCCTTATCAGGTTTTACGCGCGAGCAGTACTTC.

The chain is built from TRBV5-6 and TRBJ2-7; 8 bases are shared with TRBD2. From germline, CDR1 is SGHDT and CDR2 YYEEEE. The J segment lost 5 bases and the V segment lost 2 bases, leaving 3 bases of the junction unmatched. The CDR3 extends over 13 amino acids. CDR3 in DNA: TGTGCCAGCAGCTTTGGAGCGGGAGACGAGCAGTACTTC. It specifies CASSFGAGDEQYF. The variable domain in full, with the rest retrieved from reference TRBV5-6 and TRBJ2-7, is DAGVTQSPTHLIKTRGQQVTLRCSPKSGHDTVSWYQQALGQGPQFIFQYYEEEERQRGNFPDRFSGHQFPNYSSELNVNALLLGDSALYLCASSFGAGDEQYFGPGTRLTVT.

This chain joins TRBV19 and TRBJ2-2; possibly TRBD1 for D (5 bases). Germline V gene lookup returns CDR1 LNHDA and CDR2 SQIVND (reference sequence). V was trimmed by 2 bases and J by 0 bases, leaving 13 bases between them. The length of the CDR3 is 17 residues. DNA of the CDR3: TGTGCCAGTAGTATAACGTCGGCAGGGCCGAACACCGGGGAGCTGTTTTTT. Amino acid sequence: CASSITSAGPNTGELFF.

This sequence joins TRBV9 and TRBJ2-1, with TRBD2 matching 9 bases. The CDR3 has 14 residues. Trimming at V came to 0 bases and at J to 15 bases, leaving 10 bases not matched to a gene. Germline-derived CDR1 and CDR2 are SGDLS and YYNGEE. The CDR3 here is CASSVVLAGGPLFF. The CDR3 DNA is TGTGCCAGCAGCGTAGTTTTGGCGGGAGGGCCGTTGTTCTTC. The complete variable domain, with remaining parts taken from reference TRBV9 and TRBJ2-1, reads DSGVTQTPKHLITATGQRVTLRCSPRSGDLSVYWYQQSLDQGLQFLIQYYNGEERAKGNILERFSAQQFPDLHSELNLSSLELGDSALYFCASSVVLAGGPLFFGPGTRLTVL.

The V and J genes are TRBV4-1 and TRBJ2-7; 12 bases match TRBD1. Germline V gives CDR1 MGHRA, CDR2 YSYEKL. V lost 4 bases, J lost 6 bases, and 7 bases stayed unmatched. The CDR3 has 15 residues. Here the CDR3 DNA reads TGCGCCAGCAGCCTTACCGGGACAGGGGGCACCGAGCAGTACTTC. This gives the protein CASSLTGTGGTEQYF.

This chain joins TRBV5-1 and TRBJ1-1; D is unclear. Trimming took off 1 base at V and 6 bases at J, with 25 bases between the two ends. Germline V gene data show CDR1 as SGHRS and CDR2 as YFSETQ. This CDR3 has 18 residues. CDR3 region: CASSLSETKTPLRPEAFF. The CDR3 region has the DNA TGCGCCAGCAGCTTGTCTGAGACCAAGACCCCCCTACGGCCTGAAGCTTTCTTT.

Turning to this clone: Within the sample, other DNA sequences also encode this same CDR3. The V and J genes are TRBV27 and TRBJ2-7, with D possibly being TRBD2 (6 bases). Between the trimmed V and J ends, which lost 2 bases and 4 bases, there was a span of 9 bases. CDR3 length: 13 amino acids. Germline loops: CDR1 MNHEY, CDR2 SMNVEV (reference sequence). In nucleotides, the CDR3 is TGTGCCAGCAGTTTAGGACTAAGTTACGAGCAGTACTTC. Translated, it gives CASSLGLSYEQYF.

The rearrangement uses TRBV14 and TRBJ2-2; D gene unclear. The length of the CDR3 is 14 residues. The V gene's germline CDR1 is SGHDN and CDR2 FVKESK. V lost 0 bases and J 2 bases, leaving 4 bases between the germline ends. In nucleotides, the CDR3 is TGTGCCAGCAGCCAAGAGTTAAACACCGGGGAGCTGTTTTTT. It encodes CASSQELNTGELFF.

The rearrangement uses TRBV27 and TRBJ1-4; TRBD1 aligns across 7 bases. The germline CDR1 and CDR2 sequences are MNHEY and SMNVEV (reference sequence). The CDR3 consists of 16 residues. After removal of 5 bases from V and 8 bases from J, the junction contained 14 bases not matched to a gene. CDR3 nucleotide sequence: TGTGCCAGCAGTCAGGGCAGGGGGACCGGGCACGAAAAACTGTTTTTT. Protein sequence: CASSQGRGTGHEKLFF.

The rearrangement links TRBV7-3 to TRBJ2-1; D is uncertain. Trimming stripped 5 bases from V and 0 bases from J, with 11 bases between. The CDR3 has 15 residues. CDR1 and CDR2 from the germline V gene are SGHTA and FQGTGA. The CDR3 sequence: CASSAETGSYNEQFF. In nucleotides, the CDR3 is TGTGCCAGCAGCGCCGAGACGGGCTCCTACAATGAGCAGTTCTTC.

This clone showed up just once. The chain combines TRBV7-8 with TRBJ1-3; unclear D gene. Per the germline V gene, CDR1 is SGHVS and CDR2 is FQNEAQ. The V and J ends lost 5 bases and 4 bases respectively, with 12 bases between them. This CDR3 region has 14 residues. The CDR3 DNA follows: TGTGCCAGCAGCCCCGCTACGGGGGGAAACACCATATATTTT. This translates into CASSPATGGNTIYF.

V and J are TRBV9 and TRBJ2-1, with no clear D. Deletions cut 0 bases from V and 1 base from J, with 14 bases between. CDR1 is SGDLS and CDR2 is YYNGEE in the germline V gene. The length of the CDR3 is 17 residues. The CDR3 is CASSVGRRSFSYNEQFF. The DNA for the CDR3 is TGTGCCAGCAGCGTAGGCAGGCGAAGCTTTTCCTACAATGAGCAGTTCTTC.

The chain has TRBV11-2 and TRBJ1-2; 8 positions match TRBD1. J lost 7 bases, V lost 4 bases, and 2 bases had no gene match. Germline loops: CDR1 SGHAT, CDR2 FQNNGV. The CDR3 is 12 amino acids. CDR3: CASSSGGGGYTF. In DNA, the CDR3 is TGTGCCAGCAGCTCAGGGGGCGGTGGCTACACCTTC.

The CDR3 is CASSEGTVESYEQYF. The CDR3 DNA reads as TGTGCCAGCAGTGAAGGGACAGTCGAGTCCTACGAGCAGTACTTC. J is TRBJ2-7 and V is TRBV2; a weak D match, TRBD1 (6 bases). The V gene lost 1 base and the J gene lost 1 base, with 11 bases spanning the gap. The CDR3 length is 15 residues. Germline V gene lookup returns CDR1 SNHLY and CDR2 FYNNEI.

This chain uses TRBV10-2 with TRBJ2-7, with D possibly TRBD2 on 5 matching bases. Germline V gene data show CDR1 as WSHSY and CDR2 as SAAADI. The CDR3 is 13 residues long. CDR3 nucleotide sequence: TGCGCGGCGGGTGTCGGACCCTCCTACGAGCAGTACTTC. Protein product: CAAGVGPSYEQYF.

This chain links TRBV5-1 with TRBJ1-1, with a tentative D call TRBD1 (5 bases). The V end was cut by 4 bases, the J end by 7 bases, with 14 bases between. The CDR3 sequence is 13 residues long. Germline V gene sequence: CDR1 SGHRS, CDR2 YFSETQ. Here the CDR3 DNA reads TGCGCCAGCAGCCCCTCCCGACAGAATGAAGCTTTCTTT. Its translation: CASSPSRQNEAFF.

The chain recombines TRBV4-1 with TRBJ2-6; D is uncertain. V was pared by 4 bases and J by 1 base, with 20 bases between. The CDR3 loop spans 19 amino acids. The germline V gene encodes CDR1 MGHRA and CDR2 YSYEKL. The CDR3 DNA reads TGCGCCAGCAGCCCGCGGATCGGGCTCTACGGATCTGGGGCCAACGTCCTGACTTTC. Its translation: CASSPRIGLYGSGANVLTF.

This clone was picked up one time. J is TRBJ1-1 and V is TRBV25-1; weak D call: TRBD1 (6 bases). V was trimmed by 3 bases and J by 1 base, leaving 9 bases between them. The CDR3 is 14 residues long. Germline V gene sequence: CDR1 MGHDK, CDR2 SYGVNS. The CDR3 coding sequence is TGTGCCAGCAGTGAGACAGGACGGAACACTGAAGCTTTCTTT. Residues: CASSETGRNTEAFF.

This clone came up once. The V call is TRBV15, the J call TRBJ1-2; 7 nucleotides align to TRBD1. The J segment lost 1 base and the V segment lost 0 bases, leaving 8 bases of the junction unmatched. CDR3 length equals 17 residues. CDR1 LNHNV and CDR2 YYDKDF come from the germline V gene (reference sequence). In DNA, the CDR3 is TGTGCCACCAGCAGAGATTTAGGACAGGACCTTAACTATGGCTACACCTTC. Residues: CATSRDLGQDLNYGYTF.

The chain is built from TRBV6-1 and TRBJ2-7; 10 nucleotides agree with TRBD2. This CDR3 is 15 amino acids long. The trim removed 3 bases at V and 3 bases at J, leaving 5 bases unmatched. Germline V gene data show CDR1 as MNHNS and CDR2 as SASEGT. The CDR3 nucleotides read TGTGCCAGCAGTGATAAGCGGGAGGGTATCTACGAGCAGTACTTC. Translation gives CASSDKREGIYEQYF.

V and J are TRBV5-4 and TRBJ2-7, with D tentatively TRBD2 (6 bases). Germline lookup yields CDR1 SGHNT and CDR2 YYREEE (reference sequence). V was shortened by 2 bases and J by 0 bases, with 15 bases between the two germline ends. The CDR3 has 16 residues. This CDR3 is CASSLGSSVSSYEQYF. CDR3 coding DNA: TGTGCCAGCAGCTTAGGGTCTAGCGTTAGCTCCTACGAGCAGTACTTC.

This clone has just one count. The chain recombines TRBV11-3 with TRBJ2-1, with 15 bases that match TRBD2. Germline lookup yields CDR1 SGHNT and CDR2 YENEEA. Germline trimming cut 5 bases from V and 8 bases from J; bases unmatched to any gene: 10. This CDR3 spans 17 amino acids. The DNA of the CDR3 is TGTGCCAGCAGCCCCCCGGGGACTAGCGGGAGGTATCATGAGCAGTTCTTC. This gives the protein CASSPPGTSGRYHEQFF.

This chain joins TRBV11-2 and TRBJ1-3; D not resolved. V was trimmed by 1 base and J by 8 bases, leaving 9 bases between them. Germline V gene sequence: CDR1 SGHAT, CDR2 FQNNGV. The CDR3 runs 13 residues. The CDR3 DNA follows: TGTGCCAGCAGCTTAGCCCCAACCGACACCATATATTTT. It yields the protein CASSLAPTDTIYF.